This record looks at one T cell receptor beta chain sequence and its context. Its cognate antigen is unknown. This sample was included in a study of graft-versus-host responses after intestinal transplantation. Trimming removed 4 bases from V and 8 bases from J, with 14 bases in between. Germline values: CDR1 KGHSH, CDR2 LQKENI. The CDR3 covers 13 residues. Using immunoSEQ multiplex PCR, the repertoire was profiled, and TCRdb retains in-frame clones only, with some absent. The sample shows roughly 80,000 clones, 80% to 90% of them seen only once. V usage is TRBV18 and J usage is TRBJ1-2; tentatively, D is TRBD1 (5 bases). The TCR was taken from a human donor who was the organ donor for an intestinal transplant. This specimen consisted of unstimulated CD8+ T cells sorted from spleen or lymph node cells, obtained before transplant. CDR3 protein: CASSLGRMQGYTF. The CDR3 DNA follows: TGTGCCAGCTCACTGGGACGGATGCAGGGCTACACCTTC.